The present T cell receptor (beta chain) was sequenced within a study of cytomegalovirus exposure and HLA in healthy donors. This CDR3 has 16 amino acids. Germline trimming cut 0 bases from V and 5 bases from J; bases unmatched to any gene: 6. Germline lookup yields CDR1 LGHNA and CDR2 YSLEER. This clone showed up just a few times. Researchers ran the PCR with 60 Vbeta and 13 Jbeta primers. Only in-frame clones appear in the TCRdb table, and some are missing; sequencing was by immunoSEQ multiplex PCR. The data hold 140,000 to 150,000 clones, with roughly four fifths observed a single time. This receptor was taken from a man between 35 and 55 years old in good health and CMV-seropositive. Sequenced input: PBMCs. V and J are TRBV4-3 and TRBJ1-4; 7 bases line up with TRBD1. The CDR3 bases are TGCGCCAGCAGCCAAGAGGTTGCGACAGGGAATGAAAAACTGTTTTTT. It translates to CASSQEVATGNEKLFF.